Below, 22 T cell receptor beta chains from the same sample are listed, as sequenced in a study of T cells in Graves' hyperthyroidism and ophthalmopathy. The TCR beta CDR3 regions underwent amplification using RNA transcripts as the source. With the HTBI primer set, the TCR CDR3 went through a first round of RT-PCR. TCRdb reprocessed the multiplex PCR reads via MiXCR and lists one record per CDR3 protein. The sample consists of under 300,000 distinct CDR3 sequences, less than 30% of them appearing once. Sequenced: blood. The receptors stem from a man between 35 and 55 years old with Graves' hyperthyroidism that later progressed to Graves' ophthalmopathy.

This clonotype was seen at least ten times. The chain employs TRBV4-1 and TRBJ1-1; D unresolved. Per the germline V gene, CDR1 is MGHRA and CDR2 is YSYEKL. Deletions cut 3 bases from V and 2 bases from J, with 13 bases between. This CDR3 has 15 residues. The CDR3 sequence: CASSHYTSTNTEAFF. The CDR3 DNA reads TGCGCCAGCAGCCATTACACGAGTACTAACACTGAAGCTTTCTTT.

This clonotype was seen many times. The chain has TRBV5-1 and TRBJ1-1; 9 positions match TRBD1. The ends lost 4 bases at V and 7 bases at J; junction bases unmatched: 11. Germline CDR1 and CDR2: SGHRS and YFSETQ. This CDR3 region has 15 residues. The CDR3 loop reads CASSILTGGDREAFF. In DNA form, the CDR3 reads TGCGCCAGCAGCATTCTGACAGGGGGTGACCGTGAAGCTTTCTTT.

V usage is TRBV7-8 and J usage is TRBJ1-2; D not resolved. CDR3 length: 11 amino acids. V was clipped by 7 bases and J by 8 bases, with 11 bases between them. The V gene's germline CDR1 is SGHVS and CDR2 FQNEAQ. CDR3 DNA: TGTGCCAGCATCGGACCTGGAGGCTACACCTTC. This encodes CASIGPGGYTF.

This clonotype has at least ten counts. J is TRBJ1-6 and V is TRBV12-3 or TRBV12-4, with no clear D. V lost 5 bases and J 6 bases, leaving 11 bases between the germline ends. CDR3 length: 14 residues. CDR3 amino acids: CASSKTETNSPLHF. The CDR3 nucleotides read TGTGCCAGCAGTAAAACAGAGACTAATTCACCCCTCCACTTT.

This clonotype was picked up many times. This chain joins TRBV7-3 and TRBJ2-7; TRBD1 agrees at 7 bases. In germline, CDR1 is SGHTA, CDR2 FQGTGA. V shed 5 bases and J 3 bases; nucleotides not matched to a gene: 10. The CDR3 covers 15 residues. CDR3 bases: TGTGCCAGCAGCCCCAGGGGGAACGGATACTACGAGCAGTACTTC. This translates into CASSPRGNGYYEQYF.

The sample holds many counts of this clonotype. The chain combines TRBV19 with TRBJ2-7; TRBD1 might be the D (6 bases). Germline values: CDR1 LNHDA, CDR2 SQIVND (reference sequence). Trimming shortened V by 5 bases and J by 1 base, and 12 bases separated the two germline ends. The CDR3 sequence is 14 residues long. In DNA, the CDR3 is TGTGCCAGTAGTCCTTGGACAGATTCCTACGAGCAGTACTTC. Translating gives CASSPWTDSYEQYF.

This clonotype was picked up many times. The genes are TRBV12-3 or TRBV12-4 and TRBJ2-7; the D is unclear. This CDR3 contains 13 residues. V dropped 7 bases and J dropped 0 bases, with 10 bases sitting between them. CDR3 protein: CASTLRNSYEQYF. In DNA form, the CDR3 reads TGTGCCAGCACCCTAAGAAACTCCTACGAGCAGTACTTC.

This clonotype was detected many times. This chain's CDR3 is CASSPVGTANTGELFF. The CDR3 DNA reads TGTGCCAGCAGCCCGGTCGGTACAGCGAACACCGGGGAGCTGTTTTTT. The gene calls are TRBV7-6 and TRBJ2-2; D remains unclear. The CDR3 loop spans 16 amino acids. The germline V gene encodes CDR1 SGHVS and CDR2 FNYEAQ. V was shortened by 5 bases and J by 0 bases, with 13 bases between the two germline ends.

This clonotype was detected ten times or more. The chain employs TRBV20-1 and TRBJ2-7; TRBD2 is a possible D gene (6 bases). Germline V gene sequence: CDR1 DFQATT, CDR2 SNEGSKA (reference sequence). Trimming stripped 6 bases from V and 3 bases from J, with 27 bases between. The length of the CDR3 is 17 residues. The CDR3 DNA reads TGCAGTGCCCGACGACCTTTTCGCGGGAATGGTAGCTACGAGCAGTACTTC. This gives the protein CSARRPFRGNGSYEQYF.

This clonotype was found many times. The J gene is TRBJ2-5, the V gene TRBV19; no clear D gene. Trimming removed 4 bases at V and 4 bases at J, with 10 bases between. This CDR3 is built from 13 residues. Germline V lookup: CDR1 LNHDA, CDR2 SQIVND (reference sequence). Here the CDR3 DNA reads TGTGCCAGTAGTAGTGCCATGGGAGAGACCCAGTACTTC. Amino acids: CASSSAMGETQYF.

This clonotype was seen many times. The V gene is TRBV4-1, the J gene TRBJ1-1; D is perhaps TRBD1 (6 bases). The CDR3 is 15 amino acids. Germline V gene lookup returns CDR1 MGHRA and CDR2 YSYEKL. Trimming removed 1 base from V and 0 bases from J, with 9 bases in between. The CDR3 region has the DNA TGCGCCAGCAGCCAAGGACAGGTTTTGAACACTGAAGCTTTCTTT. Translated, it gives CASSQGQVLNTEAFF.

This clonotype was seen a single time. This chain links TRBV12-3 or TRBV12-4 with TRBJ2-7; TRBD2 matches at 8 bases. After removal of 4 bases from V and 3 bases from J, the junction contained 8 bases not matched to a gene. The CDR3 sequence is 15 residues long. The DNA for the CDR3 is TGTGCCAGCAGTTCCGGGACTAGTTATGGCTACGAGCAGTACTTC. Its translation: CASSSGTSYGYEQYF.

This clonotype was seen many times. The chain employs TRBV19 and TRBJ1-1, with D possibly TRBD1 on 6 matching bases. Trimming took off 7 bases at V and 6 bases at J, with 18 bases between the two ends. This CDR3 has 14 amino acids. Germline V gene sequence: CDR1 LNHDA, CDR2 SQIVND (reference sequence). The CDR3 DNA is TGTGCCAGTATTAGGACAGCGGGGGTCTCTGAAGCTTTCTTT. Its protein is CASIRTAGVSEAFF.

This chain uses TRBV20-1 with TRBJ1-1; no reliable D call. Germline loops: CDR1 DFQATT, CDR2 SNEGSKA (reference sequence). CDR3 length equals 15 residues. V lost 6 bases and J 2 bases, leaving 19 bases between the germline ends. The CDR3 reads CSAIRADFLNTEAFF. DNA for the CDR3: TGCAGTGCAATCCGGGCCGACTTTTTAAACACTGAAGCTTTCTTT.

This clonotype was observed at least ten times. This rearrangement joins TRBV10-3 to TRBJ2-5; TRBD1 agrees at 7 bases. CDR1 ENHRY and CDR2 SYGVKD come from the germline V gene. The CDR3 length is 13 residues. The trim removed 5 bases at V and 1 base at J, leaving 1 base unmatched. The CDR3 protein is CAISTGVQETQYF. The CDR3, as DNA: TGTGCCATCAGTACAGGGGTCCAAGAGACCCAGTACTTC.

The CDR3 loop is CAWGRSSDEAFF. The CDR3 DNA reads TGTGCCTGGGGGAGGAGTTCGGATGAAGCTTTCTTT. This chain connects TRBV30 to TRBJ1-1; D ambiguous. Germline-derived CDR1 and CDR2 are GTSNPN and SVGIG (reference sequence). Deletions cut 5 bases from V and 7 bases from J, with 14 bases between. This CDR3 spans 12 amino acids.

V usage is TRBV29-1 and J usage is TRBJ1-2; tentatively, D is TRBD1 (5 bases). Germline-derived CDR1 and CDR2 are SQVTM and ANQGSEA. Trimming stripped 4 bases from V and 0 bases from J, with 15 bases between. This CDR3 has 15 amino acids. The CDR3 DNA follows: TGCAGCGTTGGCAGCCCGGGACTTTCTAACTATGGCTACACCTTC. Residues: CSVGSPGLSNYGYTF.

This clonotype was seen repeatedly, ten times or more. The DNA for the CDR3 is TGCGCCAGCAGCTTGGGAGGGGCAGGGAACACTGAAGCTTTCTTT. It specifies CASSLGGAGNTEAFF. The J gene is TRBJ1-1, the V gene TRBV5-1; D might be TRBD1 (5 bases). Trimming pared 0 bases from V and 1 base from J, leaving 10 bases between. CDR1 is SGHRS and CDR2 is YFSETQ in the germline V gene. This CDR3 comprises 15 residues.

V gene TRBV6-2 or TRBV6-3 combines with J gene TRBJ1-5; 10 positions match TRBD1. Trimming at V came to 5 bases and at J to 6 bases, leaving 7 bases not matched to a gene. The CDR3 totals 15 residues. Germline V CDR1 and CDR2: MNHEY, SVGEGT. The DNA of the CDR3 is TGTGCCAGCAGTCGAGGGACAGGGGTTGGTCAGCCCCAGCATTTT. It encodes CASSRGTGVGQPQHF.

This clonotype has at least ten counts. The J gene is TRBJ2-5, the V gene TRBV12-3 or TRBV12-4, with 12 bases matching TRBD2. Trimming removed 8 bases from V and 4 bases from J; junction bases left unmatched: 5. The CDR3 is made up of 14 amino acids. The chain's CDR3 is CASATSGRRETQYF. DNA for the CDR3: TGTGCCAGCGCGACTAGCGGGAGACGAGAGACCCAGTACTTC.

The chain couples TRBV28 to TRBJ2-5; possibly TRBD2 for D (6 bases). CDR1 MDHEN and CDR2 SYDVKM come from the germline V gene. The CDR3 spans 12 residues. V dropped 10 bases and J dropped 1 base, with 10 bases sitting between them. The CDR3 DNA reads as TGTGCCACCACGGGACTCCAAGAGACCCAGTACTTC. Residues: CATTGLQETQYF.

The table lists this clonotype with a few counts. The J gene is TRBJ1-1, the V gene TRBV28; D remains unclear. Trimming stripped 5 bases from V and 1 base from J, with 11 bases between. The germline V gene has CDR1 MDHEN and CDR2 SYDVKM. The CDR3 has 14 amino acids. The CDR3 DNA reads TGTGCCAGCAGTAACACGGTGGGGAACACTGAAGCTTTCTTT. Translation gives CASSNTVGNTEAFF.